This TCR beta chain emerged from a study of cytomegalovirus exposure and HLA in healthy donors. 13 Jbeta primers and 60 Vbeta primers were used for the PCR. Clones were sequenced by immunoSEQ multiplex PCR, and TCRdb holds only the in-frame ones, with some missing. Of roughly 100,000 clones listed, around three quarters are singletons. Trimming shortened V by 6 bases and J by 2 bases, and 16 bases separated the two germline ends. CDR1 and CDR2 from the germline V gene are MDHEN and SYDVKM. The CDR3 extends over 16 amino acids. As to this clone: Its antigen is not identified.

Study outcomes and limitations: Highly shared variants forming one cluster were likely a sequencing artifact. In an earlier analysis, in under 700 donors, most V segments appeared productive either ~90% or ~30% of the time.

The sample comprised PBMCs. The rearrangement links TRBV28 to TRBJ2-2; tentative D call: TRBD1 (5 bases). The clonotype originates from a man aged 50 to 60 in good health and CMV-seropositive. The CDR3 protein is CASSPLRVKNTGELFF. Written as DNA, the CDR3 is TGTGCCAGCAGCCCACTCAGGGTGAAAAACACCGGGGAGCTGTTTTTT.